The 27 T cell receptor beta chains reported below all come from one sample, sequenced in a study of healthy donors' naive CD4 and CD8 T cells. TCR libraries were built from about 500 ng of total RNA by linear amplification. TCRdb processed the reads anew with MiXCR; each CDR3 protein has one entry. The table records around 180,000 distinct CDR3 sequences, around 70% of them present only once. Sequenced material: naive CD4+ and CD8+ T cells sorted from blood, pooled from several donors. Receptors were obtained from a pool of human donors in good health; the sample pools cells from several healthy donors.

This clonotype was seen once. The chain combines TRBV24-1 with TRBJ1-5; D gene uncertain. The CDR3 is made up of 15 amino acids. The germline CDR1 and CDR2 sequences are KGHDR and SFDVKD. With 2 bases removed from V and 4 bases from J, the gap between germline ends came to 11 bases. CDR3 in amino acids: CATSDSGQTNQPQHF. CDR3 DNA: TGTGCCACCAGTGATTCTGGCCAGACGAATCAGCCCCAGCATTTT.

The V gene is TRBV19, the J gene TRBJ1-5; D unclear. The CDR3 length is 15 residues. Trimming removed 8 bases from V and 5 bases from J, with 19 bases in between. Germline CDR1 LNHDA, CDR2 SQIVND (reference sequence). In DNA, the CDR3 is TGTGCCAGTCATAAGATGGGAGAAGAGGATCAGCCCCAGCATTTT. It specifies CASHKMGEEDQPQHF.

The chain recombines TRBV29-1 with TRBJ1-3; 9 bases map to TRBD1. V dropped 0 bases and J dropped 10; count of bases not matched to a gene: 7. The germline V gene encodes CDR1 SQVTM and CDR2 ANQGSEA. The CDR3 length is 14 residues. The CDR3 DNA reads TGCAGCGTTGAAGACGAGGACAGGGGATATACCATATATTTT. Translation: CSVEDEDRGYTIYF.

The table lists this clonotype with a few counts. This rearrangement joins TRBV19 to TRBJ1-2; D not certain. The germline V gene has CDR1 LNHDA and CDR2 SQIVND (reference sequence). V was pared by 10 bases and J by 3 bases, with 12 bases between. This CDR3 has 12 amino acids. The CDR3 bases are TGTGCCACCTCCCCGGGAGACTATGGCTACACCTTC. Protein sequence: CATSPGDYGYTF.

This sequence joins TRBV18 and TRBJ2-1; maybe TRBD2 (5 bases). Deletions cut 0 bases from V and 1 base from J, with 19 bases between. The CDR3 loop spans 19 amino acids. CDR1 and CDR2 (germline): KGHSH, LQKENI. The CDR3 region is CASSPPIATRPSSYNEQFF. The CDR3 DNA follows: TGTGCCAGCTCACCACCGATAGCGACCCGCCCGAGTTCCTACAATGAGCAGTTCTTC.

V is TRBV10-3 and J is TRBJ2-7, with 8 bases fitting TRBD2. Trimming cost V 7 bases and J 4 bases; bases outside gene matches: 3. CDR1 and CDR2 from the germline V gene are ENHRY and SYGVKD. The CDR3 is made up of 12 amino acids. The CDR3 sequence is CAITSGWYEQYF. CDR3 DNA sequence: TGTGCCATCACTAGCGGGTGGTACGAGCAGTACTTC.

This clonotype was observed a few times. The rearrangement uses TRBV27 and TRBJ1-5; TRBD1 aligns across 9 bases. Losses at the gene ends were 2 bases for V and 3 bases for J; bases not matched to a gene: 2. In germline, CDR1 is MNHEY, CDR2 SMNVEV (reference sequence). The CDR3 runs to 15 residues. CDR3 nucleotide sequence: TGTGCCAGCAGTTTAGGGACAGGGCTCAATCAGCCCCAGCATTTT. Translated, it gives CASSLGTGLNQPQHF.

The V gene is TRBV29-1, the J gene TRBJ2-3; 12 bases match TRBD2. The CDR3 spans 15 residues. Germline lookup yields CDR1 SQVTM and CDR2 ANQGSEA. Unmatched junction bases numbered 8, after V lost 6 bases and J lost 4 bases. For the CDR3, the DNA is TGCAGCGTCGACCCGACTAGCGGGAGATCAGATACGCAGTATTTT. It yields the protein CSVDPTSGRSDTQYF.

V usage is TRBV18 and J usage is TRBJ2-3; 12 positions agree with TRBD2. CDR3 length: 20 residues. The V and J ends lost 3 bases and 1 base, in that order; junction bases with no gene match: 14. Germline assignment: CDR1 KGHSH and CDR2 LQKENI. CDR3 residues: CASSPLTSGRYRSGTDTQYF. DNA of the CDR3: TGTGCCAGCTCACCTCTGACTAGCGGGAGATACCGCTCGGGCACAGATACGCAGTATTTT.

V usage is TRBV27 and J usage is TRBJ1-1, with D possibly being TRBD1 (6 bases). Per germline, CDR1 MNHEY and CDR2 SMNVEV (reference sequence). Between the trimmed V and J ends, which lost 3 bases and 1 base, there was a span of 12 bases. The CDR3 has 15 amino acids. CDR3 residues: CASSFKQGWNTEAFF. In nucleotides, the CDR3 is TGTGCCAGCAGTTTTAAACAGGGATGGAACACTGAAGCTTTCTTT.

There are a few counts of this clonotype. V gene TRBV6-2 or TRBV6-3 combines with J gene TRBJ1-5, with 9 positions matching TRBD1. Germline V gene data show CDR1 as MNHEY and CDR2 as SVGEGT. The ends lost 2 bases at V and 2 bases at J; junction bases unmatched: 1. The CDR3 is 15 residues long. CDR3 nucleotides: TGTGCCAGCAGTTACGGGACAGGGCGCAATCAGCCCCAGCATTTT. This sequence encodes CASSYGTGRNQPQHF.

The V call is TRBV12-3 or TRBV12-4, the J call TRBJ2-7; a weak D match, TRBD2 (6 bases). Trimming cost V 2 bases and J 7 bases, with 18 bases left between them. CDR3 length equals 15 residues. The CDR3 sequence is CASSLFGSGEREQYF. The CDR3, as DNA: TGTGCCAGCAGTTTATTCGGCTCGGGGGAGAGGGAGCAGTACTTC.

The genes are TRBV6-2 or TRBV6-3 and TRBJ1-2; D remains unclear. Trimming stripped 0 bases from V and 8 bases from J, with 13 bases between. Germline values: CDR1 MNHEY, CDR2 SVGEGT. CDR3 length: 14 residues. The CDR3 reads CASSYSIAARGYTF. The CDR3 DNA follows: TGTGCCAGCAGTTACTCTATCGCCGCCCGCGGCTACACCTTC.

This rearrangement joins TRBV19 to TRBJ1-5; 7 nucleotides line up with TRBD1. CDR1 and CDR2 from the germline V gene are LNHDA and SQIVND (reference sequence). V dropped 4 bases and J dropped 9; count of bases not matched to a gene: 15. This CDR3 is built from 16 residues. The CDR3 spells CASSKSPGTVIGPQHF. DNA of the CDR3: TGTGCCAGTAGTAAGAGCCCCGGGACAGTAATCGGGCCCCAGCATTTT.

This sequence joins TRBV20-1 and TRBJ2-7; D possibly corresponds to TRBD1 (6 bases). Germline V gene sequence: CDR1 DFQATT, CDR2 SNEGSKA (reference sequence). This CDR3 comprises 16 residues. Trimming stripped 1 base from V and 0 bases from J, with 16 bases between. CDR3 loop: CSARVSGTQSSYEQYF. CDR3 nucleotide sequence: TGCAGTGCTAGAGTCTCCGGGACACAGAGCTCCTACGAGCAGTACTTC.

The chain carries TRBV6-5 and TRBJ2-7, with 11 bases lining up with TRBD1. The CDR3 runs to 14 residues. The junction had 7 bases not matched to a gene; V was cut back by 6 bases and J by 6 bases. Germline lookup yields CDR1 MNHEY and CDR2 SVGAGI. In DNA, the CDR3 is TGTGCCAGCAGACTGGGACAGGGGGACACCGAGCAGTACTTC. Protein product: CASRLGQGDTEQYF.

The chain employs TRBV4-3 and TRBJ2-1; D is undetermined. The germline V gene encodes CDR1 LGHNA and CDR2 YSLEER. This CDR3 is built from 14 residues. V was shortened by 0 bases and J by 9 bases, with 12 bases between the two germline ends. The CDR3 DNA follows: TGCGCCAGCAGCCAAGATCGACCCCGCGGTGAGCAGTTCTTC. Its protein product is CASSQDRPRGEQFF.

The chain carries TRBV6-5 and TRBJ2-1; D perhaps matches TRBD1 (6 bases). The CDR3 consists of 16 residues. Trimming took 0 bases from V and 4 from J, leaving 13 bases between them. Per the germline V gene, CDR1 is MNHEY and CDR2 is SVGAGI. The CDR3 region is CASSYSSGTMYNEQFF. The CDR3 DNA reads TGTGCCAGCAGTTACTCTTCCGGGACAATGTACAATGAGCAGTTCTTC.

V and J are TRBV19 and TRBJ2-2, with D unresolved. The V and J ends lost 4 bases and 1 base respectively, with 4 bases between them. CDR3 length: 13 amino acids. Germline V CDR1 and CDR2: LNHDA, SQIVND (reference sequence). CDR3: CASSTRNTGELFF. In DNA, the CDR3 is TGTGCCAGTAGTACGAGGAACACCGGGGAGCTGTTTTTT.

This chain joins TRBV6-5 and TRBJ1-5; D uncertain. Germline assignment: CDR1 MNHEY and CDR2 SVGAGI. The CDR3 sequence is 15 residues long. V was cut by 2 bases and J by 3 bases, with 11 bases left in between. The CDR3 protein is CASSYPRPTNQPQHF. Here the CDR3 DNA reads TGTGCCAGCAGTTACCCTCGCCCGACCAATCAGCCCCAGCATTTT.

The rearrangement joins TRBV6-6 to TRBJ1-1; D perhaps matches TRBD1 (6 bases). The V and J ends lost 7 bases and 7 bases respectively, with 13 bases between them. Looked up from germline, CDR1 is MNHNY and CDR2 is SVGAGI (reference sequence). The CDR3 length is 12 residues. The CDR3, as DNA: TGTGCCAGCAACTCGGGGGCTATTGAAGCTTTCTTT. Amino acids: CASNSGAIEAFF.

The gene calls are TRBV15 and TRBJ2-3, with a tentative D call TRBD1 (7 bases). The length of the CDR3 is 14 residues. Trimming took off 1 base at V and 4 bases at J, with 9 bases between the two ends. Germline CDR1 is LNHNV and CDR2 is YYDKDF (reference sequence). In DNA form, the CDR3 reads TGTGCCACCAGCAGAGGGAGGGGGCCAGATACGCAGTATTTT. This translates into CATSRGRGPDTQYF.

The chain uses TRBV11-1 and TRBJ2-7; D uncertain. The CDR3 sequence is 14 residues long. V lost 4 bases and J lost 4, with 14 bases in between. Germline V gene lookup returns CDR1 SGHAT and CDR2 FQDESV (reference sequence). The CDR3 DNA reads TGTGCCAGCAGCTCACCAGGCTCGCCTTACGAGCAGTACTTC. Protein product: CASSSPGSPYEQYF.

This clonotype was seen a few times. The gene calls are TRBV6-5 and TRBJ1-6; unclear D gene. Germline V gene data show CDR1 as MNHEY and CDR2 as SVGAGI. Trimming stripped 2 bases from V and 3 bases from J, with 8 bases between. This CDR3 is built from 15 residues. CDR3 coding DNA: TGTGCCAGCAGTTACGGCAGGAACTATAATTCACCCCTCCACTTT. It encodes CASSYGRNYNSPLHF.

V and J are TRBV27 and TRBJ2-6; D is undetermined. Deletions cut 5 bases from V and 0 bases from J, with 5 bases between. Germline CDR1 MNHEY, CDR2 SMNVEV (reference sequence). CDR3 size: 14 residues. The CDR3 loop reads CASSPSSGANVLTF. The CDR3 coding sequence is TGTGCCAGCAGTCCTTCCTCTGGGGCCAACGTCCTGACTTTC.

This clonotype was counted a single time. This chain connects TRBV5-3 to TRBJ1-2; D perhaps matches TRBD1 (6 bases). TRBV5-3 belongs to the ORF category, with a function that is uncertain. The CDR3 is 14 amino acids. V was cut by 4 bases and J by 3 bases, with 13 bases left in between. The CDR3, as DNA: TGTGCCAGAAGCCCGGGGGACACCTACTATGGCTACACCTTC. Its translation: CARSPGDTYYGYTF.

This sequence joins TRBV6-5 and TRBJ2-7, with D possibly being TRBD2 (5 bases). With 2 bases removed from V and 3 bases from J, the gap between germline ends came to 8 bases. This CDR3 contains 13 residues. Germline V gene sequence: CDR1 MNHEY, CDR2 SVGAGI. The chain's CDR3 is CASSYGLGYEQYF. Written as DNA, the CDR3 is TGTGCCAGCAGTTACGGACTCGGCTACGAGCAGTACTTC.